The present T cell receptor beta chain was sequenced within a study of T cells in Graves' hyperthyroidism and ophthalmopathy. The germline gives CDR1 SGHNT, CDR2 YENEEA. CDR3 length: 15 residues. V dropped 11 bases and J dropped 4; count of bases not matched to a gene: 13. In its sample, this clonotype was seen many times. Its antigen is currently unknown. Study-wide findings and caveats: It was a median approximately 7.1 months before onset that the model predicted ophthalmopathy.

The CDR3 regions of TCR beta were amplified from RNA transcripts. An initial round of RT-PCR targeting the TCR CDR3 relied on the HTBI primer set. Each CDR3 protein gets one entry after TCRdb re-called the multiplex PCR reads with MiXCR. The sample holds 300,000 or so distinct CDR3 sequences, around 15% seen once. The chain recombines TRBV11-3 with TRBJ2-7; 11 nucleotides align to TRBD1. Sequencing was done on a sample of blood. This clonotype was obtained from a woman aged 55-69 years with Graves' ophthalmopathy. The CDR3 protein is CAGWFWTGGIYEQYF. The CDR3 DNA is TGTGCCGGGTGGTTCTGGACAGGGGGCATATACGAGCAGTACTTC.